This T cell receptor (beta chain) was identified in a study of cytotoxic CD8 clonotypes in ibrutinib-treated CLL. Regarding the study as a whole: Under treatment, the uncommon public clonotypes either contracted or remained stable.

Trimming stripped 4 bases from V and 3 bases from J, with 21 bases between. This CDR3 comprises 17 residues. Germline CDR1 and CDR2: MNHEY and SMNVEV (reference sequence). Note on this clone: The antigen is unknown.

Here immunoSEQ multiplex PCR was the method, and the copy in TCRdb shows in-frame clones only, minus some. The sample lists 150,000 or so clones; about 79% were seen once. The receptor was derived from a human donor with chronic lymphocytic leukemia. Sequenced here: PBMCs, sampled after 12 months of ibrutinib treatment. V usage is TRBV27 and J usage is TRBJ2-5; possibly TRBD2 for D (7 bases). The CDR3 spells CASSWGSGRGLEETQYF. In nucleotides, the CDR3 is TGTGCCAGCAGTTGGGGCTCGGGGAGGGGGTTGGAAGAGACCCAGTACTTC.